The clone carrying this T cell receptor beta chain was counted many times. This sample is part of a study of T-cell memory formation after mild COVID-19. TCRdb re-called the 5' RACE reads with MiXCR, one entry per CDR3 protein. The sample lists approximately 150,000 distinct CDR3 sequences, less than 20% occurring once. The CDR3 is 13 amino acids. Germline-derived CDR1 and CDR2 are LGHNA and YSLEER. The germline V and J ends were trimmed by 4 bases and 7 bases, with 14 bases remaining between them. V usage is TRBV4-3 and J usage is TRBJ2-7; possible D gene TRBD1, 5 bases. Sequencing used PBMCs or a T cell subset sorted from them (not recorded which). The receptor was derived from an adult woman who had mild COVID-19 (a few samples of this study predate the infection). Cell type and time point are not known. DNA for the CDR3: TGCGCCAGCAGCCGAGACCTTTCAGGGGAGCAGTACTTC. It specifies CASSRDLSGEQYF.